Sequencing of this TCR beta chain was carried out in a study of cytomegalovirus exposure and HLA in healthy donors. Researchers ran the PCR with 60 Vbeta and 13 Jbeta primers. Clones were read by immunoSEQ multiplex PCR, and TCRdb kept only the in-frame ones, dropping some. This table has under 150,000 clones, 73% appearing once. The V gene end was trimmed by 5 bases and the J gene end by 4 bases; junction bases not matched to a gene: 4. The CDR3 consists of 16 residues. Germline values: CDR1 SGHNT, CDR2 YYREEE (reference sequence). The clonotype comes from a human donor in good health. Sequencing input: PBMCs. This rearrangement joins TRBV5-4 to TRBJ2-1, with 15 nucleotides matching TRBD2. CDR3 sequence (DNA): TGTGCCAGCAGAGGGACTAGCGGGAGGAAGTACAATGAGCAGTTCTTC. It specifies CASRGTSGRKYNEQFF.